The sequence of this TCR beta chain was determined in a study of blood T cell repertoires in COVID-19. Study at large: PBMCs, B-cell-depleted T cells, or T cells provided the cDNA or gDNA that made up the material.

The CDR3 covers 15 residues. CDR1 and CDR2 from the germline V gene are SGHRS and YFSETQ. The V gene lost 1 base and the J gene lost 2 bases, with 10 bases spanning the gap. Generated by immunoSEQ multiplex PCR, the TCRdb table keeps only in-frame clones and is missing some. The profile covers some 150,000 clones, with about four fifths appearing a single time and 4.5% to 6% taken by the ten largest. V gene TRBV5-1 combines with J gene TRBJ2-1, with a weak D call TRBD2 (6 bases). This TCR came from a human donor in a cohort sampled during active COVID-19. Input material: peripheral blood. The CDR3: CASSLYASAYNEQFF. CDR3 sequence (DNA): TGCGCCAGCAGCTTGTACGCTAGCGCCTACAATGAGCAGTTCTTC.